The sequence of this TCR beta chain was determined in a study of a mutant IDH1 vaccine in newly diagnosed glioma. Profiling relied on immunoSEQ multiplex PCR, and the TCRdb table lists in-frame clones only, not all of them. In the table there are roughly 34,000 clones, 65% to 85% of which are singletons. Time point specified: week 47, end of study. Every single dose of the vaccine, 300 ug of mutant IDH1 20-mer peptide, came with topical imiquimod. Germline CDR1 and CDR2: MGHDK and SYGVNS. The CDR3 runs to 14 residues. The ends were cut back, 4 bases at V and 5 bases at J, with 11 bases in the middle. As regards this clone: What it binds is unknown.

The V call is TRBV25-1, the J call TRBJ2-2; D is undetermined. The receptor comes from a man between 25 and 39 years old with glioma. Sequences were derived from PBMCs, sampled from a glioma patient whose treatment included an IDH1 peptide vaccine. This CDR3 is CASSVLLQTGELFF. The CDR3 DNA follows: TGTGCCAGCAGTGTATTACTTCAAACCGGGGAGCTGTTTTTT.